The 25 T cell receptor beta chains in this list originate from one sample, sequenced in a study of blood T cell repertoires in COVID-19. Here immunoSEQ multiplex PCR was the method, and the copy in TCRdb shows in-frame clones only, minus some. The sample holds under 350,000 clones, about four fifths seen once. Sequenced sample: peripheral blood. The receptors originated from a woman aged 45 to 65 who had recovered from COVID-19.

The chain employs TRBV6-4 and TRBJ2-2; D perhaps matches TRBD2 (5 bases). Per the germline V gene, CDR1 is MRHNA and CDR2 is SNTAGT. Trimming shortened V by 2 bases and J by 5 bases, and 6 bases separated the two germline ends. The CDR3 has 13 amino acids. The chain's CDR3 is CASSDRGTGELFF. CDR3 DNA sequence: TGTGCCAGCAGTGACCGGGGAACCGGGGAGCTGTTTTTT.

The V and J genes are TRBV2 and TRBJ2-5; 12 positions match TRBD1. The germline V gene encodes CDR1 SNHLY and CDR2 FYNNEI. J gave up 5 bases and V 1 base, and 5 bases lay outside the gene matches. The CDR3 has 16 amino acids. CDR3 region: CASSEGGQGAGETQYF. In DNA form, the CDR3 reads TGTGCCAGCAGTGAAGGGGGACAGGGGGCCGGGGAGACCCAGTACTTC.

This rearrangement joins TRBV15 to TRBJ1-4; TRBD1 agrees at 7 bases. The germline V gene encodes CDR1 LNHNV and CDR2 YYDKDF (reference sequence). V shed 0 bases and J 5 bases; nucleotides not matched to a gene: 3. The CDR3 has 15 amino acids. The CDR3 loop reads CATSRDKGQNEKLFF. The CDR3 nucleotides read TGTGCCACCAGCAGAGATAAGGGACAGAATGAAAAACTGTTTTTT.

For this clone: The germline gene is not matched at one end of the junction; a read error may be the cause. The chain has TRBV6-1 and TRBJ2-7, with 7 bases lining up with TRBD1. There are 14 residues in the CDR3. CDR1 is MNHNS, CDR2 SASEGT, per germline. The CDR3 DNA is TGTGCCAGCAGGGAAGGGGGCTCCGCCTACGAGCAGTACTTC. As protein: CASREGGSAYEQYF.

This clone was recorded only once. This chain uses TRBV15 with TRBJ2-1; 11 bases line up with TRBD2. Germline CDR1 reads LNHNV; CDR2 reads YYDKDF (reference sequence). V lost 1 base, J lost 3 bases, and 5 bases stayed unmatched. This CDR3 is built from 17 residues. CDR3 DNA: TGTGCCACCAGCAGAGTACTAGCGGGGGTATACTACAATGAGCAGTTCTTC. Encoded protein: CATSRVLAGVYYNEQFF.

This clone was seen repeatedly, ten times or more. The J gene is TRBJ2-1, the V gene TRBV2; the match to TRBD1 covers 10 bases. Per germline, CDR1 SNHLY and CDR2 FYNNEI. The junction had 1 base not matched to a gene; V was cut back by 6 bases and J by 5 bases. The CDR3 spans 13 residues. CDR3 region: CASRGTGDNEQFF. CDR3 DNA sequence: TGTGCCAGCAGGGGGACAGGGGACAATGAGCAGTTCTTC.

CDR3: CASSQIQLTGANVLTF. The CDR3 DNA sequence: TGTGCCAGCAGCCAAATACAGCTCACTGGGGCCAACGTCCTGACTTTC. The chain uses TRBV3-1 (or the pseudogene TRBV3-2) and TRBJ2-6; D is ambiguous. The V end lost 2 bases, the J end lost 2 bases, and 10 bases lay between the germline ends. Germline-derived CDR1 and CDR2 are LGHDT and YNNKEL (reference sequence). The CDR3 extends over 16 amino acids.

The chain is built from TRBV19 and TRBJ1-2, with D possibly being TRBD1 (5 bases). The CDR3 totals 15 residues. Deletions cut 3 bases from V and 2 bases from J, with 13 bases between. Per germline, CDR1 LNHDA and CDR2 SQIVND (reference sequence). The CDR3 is CASSMWQGLNYGYTF. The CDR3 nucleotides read TGTGCCAGTAGTATGTGGCAGGGCTTAAACTATGGCTACACCTTC.

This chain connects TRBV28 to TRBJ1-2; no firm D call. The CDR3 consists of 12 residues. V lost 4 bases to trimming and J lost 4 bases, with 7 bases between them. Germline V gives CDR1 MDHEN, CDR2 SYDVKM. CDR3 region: CASSWPTYGYTF. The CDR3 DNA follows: TGTGCCAGCAGTTGGCCCACCTATGGCTACACCTTC.

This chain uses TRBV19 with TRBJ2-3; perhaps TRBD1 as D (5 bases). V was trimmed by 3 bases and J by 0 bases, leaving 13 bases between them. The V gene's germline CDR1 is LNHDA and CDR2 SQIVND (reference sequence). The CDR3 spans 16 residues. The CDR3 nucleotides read TGTGCCAGTAGTATTGTGGGGCCTCCTAGCACAGATACGCAGTATTTT. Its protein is CASSIVGPPSTDTQYF.

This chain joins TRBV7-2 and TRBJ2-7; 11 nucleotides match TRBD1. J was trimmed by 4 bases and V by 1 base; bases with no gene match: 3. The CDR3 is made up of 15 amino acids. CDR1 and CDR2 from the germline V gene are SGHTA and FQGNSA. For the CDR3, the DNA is TGTGCCAGCAGCTTAGTGGGACAGGGGGAGTACGAGCAGTACTTC. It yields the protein CASSLVGQGEYEQYF.

Written as DNA, the CDR3 is TGTGCCAGCAGTGGTTACCTAGAGGGCAATCAGCCCCAGCATTTT. Its protein product is CASSGYLEGNQPQHF. V usage is TRBV28 and J usage is TRBJ1-5; D remains unclear. Germline V CDR1 and CDR2: MDHEN, SYDVKM. This CDR3 contains 15 residues. With 5 bases removed from V and 2 bases from J, the gap between germline ends came to 13 bases.

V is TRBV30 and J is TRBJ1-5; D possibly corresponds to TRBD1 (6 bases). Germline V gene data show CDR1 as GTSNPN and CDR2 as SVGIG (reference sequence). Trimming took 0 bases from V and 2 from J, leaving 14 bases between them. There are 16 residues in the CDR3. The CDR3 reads CAWSVSGGARNQPQHF. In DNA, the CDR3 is TGTGCCTGGAGTGTAAGCGGGGGGGCTCGCAATCAGCCCCAGCATTTT.

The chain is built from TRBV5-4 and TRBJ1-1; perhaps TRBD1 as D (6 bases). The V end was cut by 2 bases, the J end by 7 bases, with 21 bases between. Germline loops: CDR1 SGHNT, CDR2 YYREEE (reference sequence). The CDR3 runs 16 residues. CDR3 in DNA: TGTGCCAGCAGCTTCCGGGCAGGGGTCGGTGTCAGTGAAGCTTTCTTT. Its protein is CASSFRAGVGVSEAFF.

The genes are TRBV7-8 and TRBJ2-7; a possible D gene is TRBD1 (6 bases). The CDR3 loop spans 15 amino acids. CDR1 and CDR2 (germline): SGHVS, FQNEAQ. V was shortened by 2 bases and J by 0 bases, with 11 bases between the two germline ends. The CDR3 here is CASSLWQGTSYEQYF. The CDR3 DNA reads TGTGCCAGCAGCTTATGGCAGGGGACCTCCTACGAGCAGTACTTC.

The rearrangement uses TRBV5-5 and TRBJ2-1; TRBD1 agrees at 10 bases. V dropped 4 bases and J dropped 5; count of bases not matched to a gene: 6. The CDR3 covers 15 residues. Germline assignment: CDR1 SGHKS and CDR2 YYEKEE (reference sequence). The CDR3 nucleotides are TGTGCCAGCAGCGCAGGGGGACAGGGGAACAATGAGCAGTTCTTC. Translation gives CASSAGGQGNNEQFF.

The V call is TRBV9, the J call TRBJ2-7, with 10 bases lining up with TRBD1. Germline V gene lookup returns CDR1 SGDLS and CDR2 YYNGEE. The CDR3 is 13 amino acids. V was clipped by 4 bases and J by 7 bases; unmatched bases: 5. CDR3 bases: TGTGCCAGCAGCTTCCGGACAGGGGGAGAGCAGTACTTC. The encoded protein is CASSFRTGGEQYF. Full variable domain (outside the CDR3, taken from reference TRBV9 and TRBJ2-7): DSGVTQTPKHLITATGQRVTLRCSPRSGDLSVYWYQQSLDQGLQFLIQYYNGEERAKGNILERFSAQQFPDLHSELNLSSLELGDSALYFCASSFRTGGEQYFGPGTRLTVT.

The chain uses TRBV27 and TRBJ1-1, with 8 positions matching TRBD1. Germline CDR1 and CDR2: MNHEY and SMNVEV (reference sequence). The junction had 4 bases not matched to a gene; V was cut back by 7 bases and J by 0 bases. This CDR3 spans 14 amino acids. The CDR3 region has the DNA TGTGCCAGCAAGCCGGACAGGGTGAACACTGAAGCTTTCTTT. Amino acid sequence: CASKPDRVNTEAFF.

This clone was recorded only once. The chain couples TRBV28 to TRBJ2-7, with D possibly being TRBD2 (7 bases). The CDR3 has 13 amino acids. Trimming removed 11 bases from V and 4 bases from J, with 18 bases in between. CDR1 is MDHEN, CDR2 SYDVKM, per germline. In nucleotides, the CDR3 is TGTGCCTCGGGGGGCGGCCCCGGGTACGAGCAGTACTTC. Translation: CASGGGPGYEQYF.

CDR3: CASSPTGSREAFF. Here the CDR3 DNA reads TGTGCCAGTAGTCCTACAGGGAGTCGAGAAGCTTTCTTT. The V gene is TRBV19, the J gene TRBJ1-1; possibly TRBD1 for D (6 bases). From germline, CDR1 is LNHDA and CDR2 SQIVND (reference sequence). V was pared by 5 bases and J by 8 bases, with 15 bases between. This CDR3 region has 13 residues.

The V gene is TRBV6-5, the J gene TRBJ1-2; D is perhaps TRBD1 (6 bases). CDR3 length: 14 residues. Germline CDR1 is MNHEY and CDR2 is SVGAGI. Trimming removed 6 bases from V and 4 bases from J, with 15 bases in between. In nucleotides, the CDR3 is TGTGCCAGCAGGGACACTTACAGGGTCTATGGCTACACCTTC. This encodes CASRDTYRVYGYTF.

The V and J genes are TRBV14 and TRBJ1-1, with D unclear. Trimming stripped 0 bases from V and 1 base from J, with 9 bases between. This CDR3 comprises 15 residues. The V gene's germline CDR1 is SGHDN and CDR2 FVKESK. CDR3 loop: CASSQDYRSNTEAFF. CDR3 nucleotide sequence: TGTGCCAGCAGCCAAGATTATCGGTCGAACACTGAAGCTTTCTTT. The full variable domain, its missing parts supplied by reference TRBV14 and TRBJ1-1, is EAGVTQFPSHSVIEKGQTVTLRCDPISGHDNLYWYRRVMGKEIKFLLHFVKESKQDESGMPNNRFLAERTGGTYSTLKVQPAELEDSGVYFCASSQDYRSNTEAFFGQGTRLTVV.

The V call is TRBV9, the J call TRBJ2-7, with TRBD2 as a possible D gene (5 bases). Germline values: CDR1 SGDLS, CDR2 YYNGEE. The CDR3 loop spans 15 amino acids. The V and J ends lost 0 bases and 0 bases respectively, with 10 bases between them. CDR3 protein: CASSVGVSDSYEQYF. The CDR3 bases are TGTGCCAGCAGCGTAGGGGTTAGCGACTCCTACGAGCAGTACTTC.

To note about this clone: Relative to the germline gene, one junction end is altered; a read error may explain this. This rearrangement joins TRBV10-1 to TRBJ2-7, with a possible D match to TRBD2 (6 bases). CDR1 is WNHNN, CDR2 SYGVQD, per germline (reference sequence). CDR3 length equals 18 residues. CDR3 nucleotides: TGCGCCGGCAGTGAGCGGGCCCCGATCGGACTAAAATCCTACGAGCAGTACTTC. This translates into CAGSERAPIGLKSYEQYF.

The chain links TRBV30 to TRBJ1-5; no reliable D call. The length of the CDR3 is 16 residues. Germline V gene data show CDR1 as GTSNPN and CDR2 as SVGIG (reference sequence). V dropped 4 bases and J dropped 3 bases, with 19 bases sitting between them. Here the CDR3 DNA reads TGTGCCTGGACCCTTACCTGGCCCGAGGACAATCAGCCCCAGCATTTT. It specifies CAWTLTWPEDNQPQHF.